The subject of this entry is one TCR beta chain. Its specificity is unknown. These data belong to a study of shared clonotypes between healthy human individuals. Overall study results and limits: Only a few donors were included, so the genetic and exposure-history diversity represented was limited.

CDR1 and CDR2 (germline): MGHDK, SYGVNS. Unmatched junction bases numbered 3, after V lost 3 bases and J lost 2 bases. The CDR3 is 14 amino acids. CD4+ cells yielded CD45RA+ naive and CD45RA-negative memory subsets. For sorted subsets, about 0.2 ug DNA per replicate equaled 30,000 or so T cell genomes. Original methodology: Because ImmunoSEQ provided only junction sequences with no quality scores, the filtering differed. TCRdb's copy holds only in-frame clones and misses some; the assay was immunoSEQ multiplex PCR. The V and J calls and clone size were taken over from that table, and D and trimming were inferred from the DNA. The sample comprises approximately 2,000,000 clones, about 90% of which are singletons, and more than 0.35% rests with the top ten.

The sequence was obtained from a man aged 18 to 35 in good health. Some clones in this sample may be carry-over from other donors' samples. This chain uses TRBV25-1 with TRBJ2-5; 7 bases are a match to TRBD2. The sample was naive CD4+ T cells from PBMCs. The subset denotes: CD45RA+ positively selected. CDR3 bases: TGTGCCAGCAGTGAGGGAGGGTGGCAAGAGACCCAGTACTTC. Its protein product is CASSEGGWQETQYF.